The 14 T cell receptor beta chains presented below share a single source sample, sequenced in a study of CD8 T cells in Susac syndrome. Random hexamers were used to reverse transcribe an amount of about 0.45 to 1 ug RNA. TCRdb re-analysed the immunoSEQ multiplex PCR reads in MiXCR, keeping a single row per CDR3 protein. The sample lists around 180,000 distinct CDR3 sequences, approximately 94% occurring once. Sequencing input: CD4+ T cells from PBMCs. The source is a human donor with multiple sclerosis.

This chain links TRBV18 with TRBJ1-4, with D possibly being TRBD1 (5 bases). The CDR3 runs to 14 residues. Germline V gives CDR1 KGHSH, CDR2 LQKENI. V was pared by 3 bases and J by 8 bases, with 13 bases between. This chain's CDR3 is CASSPTLGGEKLFF. Here the CDR3 DNA reads TGTGCCAGCTCACCCACCCTCGGGGGGGAAAAACTGTTTTTT.

The chain couples TRBV7-8 to TRBJ2-5, with D hard to call. CDR3 length: 14 residues. Trimming left V 1 base short and J 5 bases short, with 11 bases between. Germline V CDR1 and CDR2: SGHVS, FQNEAQ. CDR3 coding DNA: TGTGCCAGCAGCTTAGGTACAGCCGGTGAGACCCAGTACTTC. Translating it yields CASSLGTAGETQYF.

V gene TRBV7-8 combines with J gene TRBJ2-1, with D possibly TRBD2 on 6 matching bases. Germline V gene sequence: CDR1 SGHVS, CDR2 FQNEAQ. Trimming shortened V by 5 bases and J by 9 bases, and 20 bases separated the two germline ends. There are 15 residues in the CDR3. CDR3 region: CASSPLRMGTGEQFF. The CDR3, as DNA: TGTGCCAGCAGCCCCCTTAGAATGGGGACTGGTGAGCAGTTCTTC.

Only one count was recorded for this clonotype. The rearrangement joins TRBV6-6 to TRBJ2-3, with TRBD2 identical over 7 bases. Germline V gene sequence: CDR1 MNHNY, CDR2 SVGAGI (reference sequence). The CDR3 loop spans 16 amino acids. V lost 2 bases and J lost 8; bases outside the gene matches: 13. The CDR3 nucleotides are TGTGCCAGCAGTTACCCGACTGGAGCGGGACTGGGTACGCAGTATTTT. It specifies CASSYPTGAGLGTQYF.

V and J are TRBV2 and TRBJ1-4; TRBD1 agrees at 7 bases. Germline CDR1 is SNHLY and CDR2 is FYNNEI. This CDR3 has 13 amino acids. Trimming cost V 4 bases and J 5 bases; bases outside gene matches: 1. The CDR3 sequence: CASSGQGNEKLFF. The CDR3 region has the DNA TGTGCCAGCAGTGGACAGGGAAATGAAAAACTGTTTTTT. Using reference TRBV2 and TRBJ1-4 for the parts outside the CDR3, the full variable domain is EPEVTQTPSHQVTQMGQEVILRCVPISNHLYFYWYRQILGQKVEFLVSFYNNEISEKSEIFDDQFSVERPDGSNFTLKIRSTKLEDSAMYFCASSGQGNEKLFFGSGTQLSVL.

The CDR3 protein is CSGSREAGNEQFF. The CDR3 coding sequence is TGCAGCGGCTCGCGGGAGGCCGGGAATGAGCAGTTCTTC. The V gene is TRBV29-1, the J gene TRBJ2-1, with 8 bases matching TRBD2. CDR3 length: 13 amino acids. Germline lookup yields CDR1 SQVTM and CDR2 ANQGSEA. After removal of 7 bases from V and 7 bases from J, the junction contained 9 bases not matched to a gene.

The V gene is TRBV30, the J gene TRBJ1-1; no clear D gene. V was cut by 4 bases and J by 1 base, with 10 bases left in between. Germline CDR1 is GTSNPN and CDR2 is SVGIG (reference sequence). The CDR3 contains 13 residues. The CDR3 spells CAWNPEANTEAFF. CDR3 sequence (DNA): TGTGCCTGGAACCCTGAGGCGAACACTGAAGCTTTCTTT.

The CDR3 DNA reads as TGTGCCAGCAGCGGATCCGGGACTAGCGCCCTCAATGAGCAGTTCTTC. Residues: CASSGSGTSALNEQFF. The chain couples TRBV9 to TRBJ2-1; 10 bases match TRBD2. CDR3 length: 16 amino acids. After removal of 3 bases from V and 6 bases from J, the junction contained 9 bases not matched to a gene. Germline values: CDR1 SGDLS, CDR2 YYNGEE.

This clonotype has just one count. The CDR3 loop reads CASSRQSMGNSPLHF. CDR3 nucleotides: TGTGCCAGCAGCCGACAGAGCATGGGTAATTCACCCCTCCACTTT. The chain carries TRBV11-2 and TRBJ1-6; TRBD1 is a possible D gene (5 bases). V was shortened by 5 bases and J by 6 bases, with 14 bases between the two germline ends. This CDR3 is 15 amino acids long. Germline values: CDR1 SGHAT, CDR2 FQNNGV.

The chain is built from TRBV27 and TRBJ2-7; 7 bases agree with TRBD1. The germline CDR1 and CDR2 sequences are MNHEY and SMNVEV (reference sequence). The CDR3 runs 16 residues. V was pared by 9 bases and J by 3 bases, with 17 bases of the junction left unmatched. CDR3 bases: TGTGCCAGGCAGGGGATAGGGGGCTCAACTTTCTACGAGCAGTACTTC. It encodes CARQGIGGSTFYEQYF.

The V and J genes are TRBV30 and TRBJ1-2, with D unclear. Looked up from germline, CDR1 is GTSNPN and CDR2 is SVGIG (reference sequence). The length of the CDR3 is 13 residues. V lost 0 bases and J 8 bases, leaving 13 bases between the germline ends. The CDR3, as DNA: TGTGCCTGGAGTGTAGTGGCGGGCTTCGGCTACACCTTC. It is translated as CAWSVVAGFGYTF.

The gene calls are TRBV6-1 and TRBJ2-2, with 9 positions matching TRBD1. CDR3 length: 14 residues. V lost 6 bases to trimming and J lost 4 bases; unmatched junction nucleotides: 3. CDR1 and CDR2 from the germline V gene are MNHNS and SASEGT. CDR3 sequence reads: CASRGQGGTGELFF. CDR3 nucleotide sequence: TGTGCCAGCAGGGGACAGGGAGGCACCGGGGAGCTGTTTTTT.

The chain joins TRBV20-1 to TRBJ1-5; possible D gene TRBD1, 6 bases. CDR3 length: 14 amino acids. Germline loops: CDR1 DFQATT, CDR2 SNEGSKA (reference sequence). Between the trimmed V and J ends, which lost 1 base and 6 bases, there was a span of 13 bases. In nucleotides, the CDR3 is TGCAGTGCTAGAGGAGGGGGGAGGGGTCAGCCCCAGCATTTT. This translates into CSARGGGRGQPQHF.

V and J are TRBV6-2 or TRBV6-3 and TRBJ2-7; no reliable D call. From germline, CDR1 is MNHEY and CDR2 SVGEGT. This CDR3 is built from 14 residues. The germline V and J ends were trimmed by 2 bases and 2 bases, with 10 bases remaining between them. The CDR3 region has the DNA TGTGCCAGCAGTTACCTGAATAATGCCTACGAGCAGTACTTC. This sequence encodes CASSYLNNAYEQYF.